This is a list of T cell receptor beta chains from one sample in a study of identical twins. TCRdb called the 5' RACE reads again in MiXCR, with one record for every CDR3 protein. This sample has around 340,000 distinct CDR3 sequences, with 9% to 15% found just once. These records were also assigned to another study, of yellow fever vaccine responses in identical twins.

Sequenced sample: CD8+ T cells sorted from blood. These TCRs come from a woman aged 18-29 years in good health. CDR3s include the opening cysteine and the closing phenylalanine or tryptophan. Fields, in order: V gene, clone size, J gene, D gene, CDR3 protein, CDR3 DNA. The D gene is left open where the match is weak. Not every row has a clone size; where given, it reads once, few, many or a size class.

TRBV2	.	TRBJ2-3	TRBD2	CASSETGLAGFKTQYF	TGTGCCAGCAGTGAAACGGGACTAGCGGGATTTAAGACGCAGTATTTT
TRBV6-2/TRBV6-3	few	TRBJ2-1	TRBD2	CASSASGGHYNEQFF	TGTGCCAGCAGTGCGAGCGGGGGGCATTACAATGAGCAGTTCTTC
TRBV5-8	.	TRBJ2-7	TRBD2	CARSPGDYFYEQYF	TGTGCCAGGAGCCCGGGGGACTACTTCTACGAGCAGTACTTC
TRBV3-1	many	TRBJ2-5	.	CASSQEGETQYF	TGTGCCAGCAGCCAAGAGGGAGAGACCCAGTACTTC
TRBV2	.	TRBJ2-5	.	CASSEAPEDGETQYF	TGTGCCAGCAGTGAAGCGCCAGAGGATGGGGAGACCCAGTACTTC
TRBV3-1	.	TRBJ1-4	.	CASSQPPGLKGEKLFF	TGTGCCAGCAGCCAACCGCCAGGGCTCAAAGGGGAAAAACTGTTTTTT
TRBV9	few	TRBJ1-1	.	CASSPPSGEAFF	TGTGCCAGCAGCCCGCCTAGTGGTGAAGCTTTCTTT
TRBV28	few	TRBJ2-7	.	CASSLEGTQAHEQYF	TGTGCCAGCAGTTTAGAGGGGACCCAAGCTCACGAGCAGTACTTC
TRBV4-2	few	TRBJ2-1	TRBD2	CASSQRLAGDYNEQFF	TGTGCCAGCAGCCAACGACTAGCGGGAGATTACAATGAGCAGTTCTTC
TRBV11-2	.	TRBJ2-5	.	CASSLTIVGDWALGETQYF	TGTGCCAGCAGCTTAACCATCGTGGGCGACTGGGCTCTCGGGGAGACCCAGTACTTC
TRBV29-1	.	TRBJ2-1	TRBD2	CSAWGLAGDVDEQFF	TGCAGCGCATGGGGGCTAGCGGGAGACGTCGATGAGCAGTTCTTC
TRBV4-2	.	TRBJ2-1	TRBD1	CASSPFGQGYNEQFF	TGTGCCAGCAGCCCGTTCGGACAGGGCTACAATGAGCAGTTCTTC
TRBV27	.	TRBJ2-7	.	CASSRRAASSYEQYF	TGTGCCAGCAGCCGCCGGGCAGCCAGCTCCTACGAGCAGTACTTC
TRBV27	.	TRBJ2-2	.	CASSSTPGRKNTGELFF	TGTGCCAGCAGTTCGACACCGGGACGGAAGAACACCGGGGAGCTGTTTTTT
TRBV6-5	many	TRBJ2-1	TRBD2	CASSHGLAGALANEQFF	TGTGCCAGCAGTCACGGACTAGCGGGAGCCCTTGCCAATGAGCAGTTCTTC
TRBV20-1	few	TRBJ1-2	TRBD1	CSARAWTGEDYGYTF	TGCAGTGCTAGAGCCTGGACAGGGGAGGACTATGGCTACACCTTC
TRBV11-2	few	TRBJ1-1	TRBD1	CASSLGQGTAEAFF	TGTGCCAGCAGCCTGGGACAGGGGACGGCTGAAGCTTTCTTT
TRBV12-3/TRBV12-4	many	TRBJ2-2	.	CASREYTGELFF	TGTGCCAGCAGGGAATACACCGGGGAGCTGTTTTTT
TRBV11-1	.	TRBJ2-3	TRBD2	CASSSGGSGGRRVGATQYF	TGTGCCAGCAGCTCCGGAGGGTCGGGAGGCCGACGGGTTGGTGCTACGCAGTATTTT
TRBV4-1	few	TRBJ2-5	.	CASSPEVGTQYF	TGCGCCAGCAGCCCAGAAGTCGGGACCCAGTACTTC
TRBV7-9	many	TRBJ2-7	TRBD1	CASSSLPTGTSYEQYF	TGTGCCAGCAGCTCCCTACCGACAGGGACCTCCTACGAGCAGTACTTC
TRBV4-1	few	TRBJ1-3	.	CASSQVPDSGNTIYF	TGCGCCAGCAGCCAAGTCCCGGACTCCGGAAACACCATATATTTT
TRBV2	.	TRBJ2-2	.	CASQRDSYTGELFF	TGTGCCAGCCAACGGGACTCCTACACCGGGGAGCTGTTTTTT
TRBV12-3/TRBV12-4	.	TRBJ1-3	.	CASTPFLLSGNTIYF	TGTGCCAGCACCCCGTTCCTACTCTCTGGAAACACCATATATTTT
TRBV29-1	few	TRBJ1-4	.	CSVDPRQLNEKLFF	TGCAGCGTTGACCCGCGACAGCTTAATGAAAAACTGTTTTTT
TRBV6-1	few	TRBJ2-5	TRBD1	CASGNPGQGVIWTQYF	TGTGCCAGCGGGAACCCCGGACAGGGGGTAATATGGACCCAGTACTTC
TRBV4-1	.	TRBJ1-2	.	CASSGGQLYGYTF	TGCGCCAGCAGCGGAGGGCAGCTCTATGGCTACACCTTC
TRBV5-1	few	TRBJ2-1	TRBD2	CASTEGASGYNEQFF	TGCGCCAGCACCGAAGGGGCTAGCGGTTACAATGAGCAGTTCTTC